The 26 T cell receptor beta chains listed next were all sequenced from one sample in a study of T cell changes during pregnancy in multiple sclerosis. This table comes from immunoSEQ multiplex PCR, and its TCRdb copy is limited to in-frame clones, with some not included. In the table there are tens of thousands of clones, roughly nine tenths of which are singletons. The input for sequencing was peripheral blood, taken in the third trimester of pregnancy. The receptors stem from a female donor in good health, enrolled as a control in a pregnancy study.

The V gene is TRBV9, the J gene TRBJ2-2; 8 bases are a match to TRBD2. CDR3 length: 14 residues. With 4 bases clipped from V and 4 bases from J, the junction kept 3 bases outside the gene matches. Germline-derived CDR1 and CDR2 are SGDLS and YYNGEE. The CDR3: CASSWAGGTGELFF. The CDR3 region has the DNA TGTGCCAGCAGCTGGGCGGGGGGCACCGGGGAGCTGTTTTTT.

The chain joins TRBV7-2 to TRBJ1-4; the D is unclear. The length of the CDR3 is 12 residues. The germline V gene has CDR1 SGHTA and CDR2 FQGNSA. V gave up 5 bases and J gave up 7 bases, with 8 bases separating them. Written as DNA, the CDR3 is TGTGCCAGCAGCCGTGTCTCTGAAAAACTGTTTTTT. Encoded protein: CASSRVSEKLFF.

The chain is built from TRBV18 and TRBJ2-1, with 9 bases fitting TRBD2. Germline CDR1 is KGHSH and CDR2 is LQKENI. The CDR3 extends over 16 amino acids. V lost 0 bases and J lost 5; bases outside the gene matches: 5. The CDR3 reads CASSPPAGGFDNEQFF. DNA for the CDR3: TGTGCCAGCTCACCACCGGCGGGGGGGTTCGACAATGAGCAGTTCTTC.

The chain is built from TRBV27 and TRBJ2-7; 12 bases are shared with TRBD2. The CDR3 has 14 amino acids. J lost 4 bases, V lost 4 bases, and 2 bases had no gene match. Germline CDR1 MNHEY, CDR2 SMNVEV (reference sequence). Here the CDR3 reads CASSSLAGGYEQYF. The CDR3 DNA reads as TGTGCCAGCAGTTCACTAGCGGGGGGATACGAGCAGTACTTC.

The chain carries TRBV7-9 and TRBJ2-3, with TRBD2 as a possible D gene (5 bases). Germline V gene sequence: CDR1 SEHNR, CDR2 FQNEAQ (reference sequence). This CDR3 is built from 14 residues. V was shortened by 5 bases and J by 2 bases, with 11 bases between the two germline ends. The CDR3 here is CASSPERFTDTQYF. The CDR3 DNA reads as TGTGCCAGCAGCCCGGAGCGGTTCACAGATACGCAGTATTTT.

This sequence joins TRBV7-9 and TRBJ2-7; 7 bases fit TRBD2. The V segment lost 5 bases and the J segment 1 base; nucleotides outside the gene matches: 8. Germline V gene data show CDR1 as SEHNR and CDR2 as FQNEAQ (reference sequence). This CDR3 is built from 15 residues. CDR3 in amino acids: CASSRQVAGSYEQYF. Here the CDR3 DNA reads TGTGCCAGCAGCCGCCAGGTAGCGGGTTCCTACGAGCAGTACTTC.

The genes are TRBV19 and TRBJ2-5; 9 nucleotides align to TRBD1. This CDR3 region has 15 residues. CDR1 LNHDA and CDR2 SQIVND come from the germline V gene (reference sequence). With 5 bases clipped from V and 1 base from J, the junction kept 5 bases outside the gene matches. CDR3 sequence (DNA): TGTGCCAGTAGTTGGGACAGGGCGTCCCAAGAGACCCAGTACTTC. It codes for CASSWDRASQETQYF.

The V and J genes are TRBV7-9 and TRBJ2-7, with 7 bases fitting TRBD2. V lost 4 bases to trimming and J lost 4 bases; unmatched junction nucleotides: 10. Germline CDR1 reads SEHNR; CDR2 reads FQNEAQ (reference sequence). CDR3 length: 15 amino acids. The CDR3 bases are TGTGCCAGCAGCTCCCTGGTGGGGGGGATGTACGAGCAGTACTTC. Its protein product is CASSSLVGGMYEQYF.

This clone was detected only once. The rearrangement joins TRBV16 to TRBJ1-4; perhaps TRBD1 as D (6 bases). The CDR3 length is 16 residues. V was cut by 2 bases and J by 7 bases, with 17 bases left in between. Germline-derived CDR1 and CDR2 are KGHSY and FQNENV. Written as DNA, the CDR3 is TGTGCCAGCAGCCAAAGTGCGCGGGGGCAGAGTGAAAAACTGTTTTTT. This sequence encodes CASSQSARGQSEKLFF.

The chain uses TRBV15 and TRBJ1-4, with D possibly TRBD1 on 5 matching bases. Trimming removed 1 base from V and 8 bases from J, with 8 bases in between. The germline V gene encodes CDR1 LNHNV and CDR2 YYDKDF (reference sequence). CDR3 size: 13 residues. The CDR3 nucleotides read TGTGCCACCAGCAGAGTCAGGGAAGAAAAACTGTTTTTT. Encoded protein: CATSRVREEKLFF.

The chain employs TRBV12-2 and TRBJ2-3; the tabulated D call, TRBD1, remains unverified against the DNA. TRBV12-2 is marked as a pseudogene. The CDR3 covers 16 residues. This CDR3 is CASRLRQGASTDTQYF. The CDR3 DNA reads TGTGCAAGTCGCTTAAGGCAGGGGGCTAGCACAGATACGCAGTATTTT.

The chain combines TRBV6-1 with TRBJ2-2, with a tentative D call TRBD1 (6 bases). V was pared by 7 bases and J by 1 base, with 10 bases between. Germline-derived CDR1 and CDR2 are MNHNS and SASEGT. This CDR3 contains 14 residues. The CDR3 reads CASMGRGNTGELFF. The DNA for the CDR3 is TGTGCCAGCATGGGCAGGGGGAACACCGGGGAGCTGTTTTTT.

This rearrangement joins TRBV4-3 to TRBJ2-1, with D hard to call. Germline lookup yields CDR1 LGHNA and CDR2 YSLEER. The V end was cut by 4 bases, the J end by 8 bases, with 15 bases between. This CDR3 comprises 14 residues. Here the CDR3 reads CASSLSISADEQFF. CDR3 DNA: TGCGCCAGCAGCCTATCGATTTCTGCGGATGAGCAGTTCTTC.

In nucleotides, the CDR3 is TGTGCCTGGAGTACTAGGTGGACCGCCTCTAGCTCCTACGAGCAGTACTTC. Its protein product is CAWSTRWTASSSYEQYF. The V and J genes are TRBV30 and TRBJ2-7; TRBD2 is a possible D gene (5 bases). This CDR3 is 17 amino acids long. The V and J ends lost 2 bases and 0 bases respectively, with 20 bases between them. The germline V gene encodes CDR1 GTSNPN and CDR2 SVGIG (reference sequence).

The chain is built from TRBV10-2 and TRBJ1-6, with 9 bases fitting TRBD1. Germline loops: CDR1 WSHSY, CDR2 SAAADI. Trimming cost V 7 bases and J 11 bases; bases outside gene matches: 6. The CDR3 has 13 residues. CDR3 coding DNA: TGCGCCAGCATCCCGGGGACAGGGACACCCCTCCACTTT. The encoded protein is CASIPGTGTPLHF.

V gene TRBV11-2 combines with J gene TRBJ2-3; 11 bases align to TRBD1. Germline V gene sequence: CDR1 SGHAT, CDR2 FQNNGV. The J segment lost 3 bases and the V segment lost 1 base, leaving 6 bases of the junction unmatched. The CDR3 is 17 amino acids. The CDR3 coding sequence is TGTGCCAGCAGCTTAGTTGGACAGGGGGCCGTTACAGATACGCAGTATTTT. Protein: CASSLVGQGAVTDTQYF.

The chain couples TRBV2 to TRBJ2-7, with D perhaps TRBD2 (7 bases). Germline V lookup: CDR1 SNHLY, CDR2 FYNNEI. V lost 10 bases and J lost 3, with 28 bases in between. The CDR3 is 17 amino acids. The CDR3 DNA reads TGTGCCAACCGAGGACCCCAGAGGGGGGGGGTAATCTACGAGCAGTACTTC. It specifies CANRGPQRGGVIYEQYF. The variable domain in full, completed from reference TRBV2 and TRBJ2-7, reads EPEVTQTPSHQVTQMGQEVILRCVPISNHLYFYWYRQILGQKVEFLVSFYNNEISEKSEIFDDQFSVERPDGSNFTLKIRSTKLEDSAMYFCANRGPQRGGVIYEQYFGPGTRLTVT.

The rearrangement links TRBV7-6 to TRBJ2-5; TRBD1 matches at 9 bases. Germline lookup yields CDR1 SGHVS and CDR2 FNYEAQ. The length of the CDR3 is 16 residues. Unmatched junction bases numbered 17, after V lost 6 bases and J lost 9 bases. CDR3 DNA sequence: TGTGCCAGCAGTGATAAGATCCGGGACAGGGTAGGGGCCCAGTACTTC. Amino acids: CASSDKIRDRVGAQYF.

The V and J genes are TRBV19 and TRBJ2-3, with TRBD2 matching over 7 bases. This CDR3 has 15 residues. In germline, CDR1 is LNHDA, CDR2 SQIVND (reference sequence). V shed 3 bases and J 2 bases; nucleotides not matched to a gene: 5. As DNA, the CDR3 is TGTGCCAGTAGTATCGGCGGGGGAGACACAGATACGCAGTATTTT. Translating it yields CASSIGGGDTDTQYF.

This chain joins TRBV4-3 and TRBJ2-3; TRBD2 agrees at 10 bases. The CDR3 contains 16 residues. Unmatched junction bases numbered 8, after V lost 4 bases and J lost 4 bases. Germline V gene lookup returns CDR1 LGHNA and CDR2 YSLEER. The chain's CDR3 is CASSLNLAGEADTQYF. The DNA of the CDR3 is TGCGCCAGCAGCCTTAATCTAGCGGGAGAGGCAGATACGCAGTATTTT.

V and J are TRBV4-3 and TRBJ1-5, with a possible D match to TRBD1 (6 bases). Germline loops: CDR1 LGHNA, CDR2 YSLEER. The CDR3 runs to 13 residues. V was shortened by 0 bases and J by 6 bases, with 6 bases between the two germline ends. CDR3 nucleotide sequence: TGCGCCAGCAGCCAAGACAGGGGTCAGCCCCAGCATTTT. This translates into CASSQDRGQPQHF.

This chain joins TRBV7-2 and TRBJ2-2, with 12 bases identical to TRBD2. CDR1 and CDR2 from the germline V gene are SGHTA and FQGNSA. The trim removed 2 bases at V and 6 bases at J, leaving 7 bases unmatched. The CDR3 is made up of 17 amino acids. The CDR3 region is CASSLKTSGSSAGELFF. The CDR3, as DNA: TGTGCCAGCAGCTTAAAGACTAGCGGGAGCAGCGCCGGGGAGCTGTTTTTT.

The chain recombines TRBV7-2 with TRBJ2-3; D remains unclear. The V and J ends lost 4 bases and 4 bases respectively, with 12 bases between them. CDR1 is SGHTA and CDR2 is FQGNSA in the germline V gene. The CDR3 contains 14 residues. The CDR3, as DNA: TGTGCCAGCAGCTACCGCGGAGCCGCAGATACGCAGTATTTT. This codes for CASSYRGAADTQYF.

This chain uses TRBV7-9 with TRBJ2-3, with 8 bases lining up with TRBD1. The CDR3 totals 15 residues. V shed 5 bases and J 0 bases; nucleotides not matched to a gene: 4. Germline assignment: CDR1 SEHNR and CDR2 FQNEAQ (reference sequence). CDR3 sequence: CASSLGQESTDTQYF. CDR3 in DNA: TGTGCCAGCAGCCTGGGACAGGAGAGCACAGATACGCAGTATTTT.

J is TRBJ2-7 and V is TRBV7-2; D is unresolved. Deletions cut 5 bases from V and 0 bases from J, with 17 bases between. The CDR3 extends over 16 amino acids. Germline-derived CDR1 and CDR2 are SGHTA and FQGNSA. The chain's CDR3 is CASSGDRRALSYEQYF. The CDR3, as DNA: TGTGCCAGCAGCGGAGACCGACGAGCCCTCTCCTACGAGCAGTACTTC.

This chain uses TRBV4-3 with TRBJ2-2, with 12 positions matching TRBD2. V dropped 1 base and J dropped 7; count of bases not matched to a gene: 4. The CDR3 totals 16 residues. The germline gives CDR1 LGHNA, CDR2 YSLEER. The CDR3 DNA follows: TGCGCCAGCAGCCAAGGACTAGCGGGAGTAGGCGGGGAGCTGTTTTTT. It codes for CASSQGLAGVGGELFF.